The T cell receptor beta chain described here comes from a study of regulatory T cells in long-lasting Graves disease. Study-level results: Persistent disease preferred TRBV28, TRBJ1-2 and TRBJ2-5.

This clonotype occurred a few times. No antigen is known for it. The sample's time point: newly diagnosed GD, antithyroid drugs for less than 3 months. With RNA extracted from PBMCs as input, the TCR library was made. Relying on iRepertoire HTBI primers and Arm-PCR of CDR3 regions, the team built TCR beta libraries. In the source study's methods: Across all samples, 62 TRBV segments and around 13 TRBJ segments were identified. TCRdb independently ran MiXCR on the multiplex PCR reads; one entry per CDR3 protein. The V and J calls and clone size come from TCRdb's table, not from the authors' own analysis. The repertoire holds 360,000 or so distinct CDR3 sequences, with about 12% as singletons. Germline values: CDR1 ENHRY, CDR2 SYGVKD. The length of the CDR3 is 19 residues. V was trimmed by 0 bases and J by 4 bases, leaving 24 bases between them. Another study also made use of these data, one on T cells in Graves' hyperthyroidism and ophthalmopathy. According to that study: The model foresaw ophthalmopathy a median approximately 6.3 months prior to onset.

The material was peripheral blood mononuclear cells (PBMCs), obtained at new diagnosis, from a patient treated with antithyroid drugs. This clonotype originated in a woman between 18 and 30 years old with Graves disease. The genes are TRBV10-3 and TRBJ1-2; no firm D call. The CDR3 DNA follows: TGTGCCATCAGTGAGTCCGGCTCTTTTGGGCGGCCAATCGGCTATGGCTACACCTTC. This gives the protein CAISESGSFGRPIGYGYTF.